Below, 25 T cell receptor beta chains from the same sample are listed, as sequenced in a study of T-cell reconstitution after alpha-beta-depleted transplantation in children. Researchers prepared the TCRbeta library using unique molecular identifiers, the study reports. TCRdb passed the PCR reads through MiXCR, listing each CDR3 protein once. The data show 75,000 to 100,000 distinct CDR3 sequences, with roughly 8% seen just once and more than 6.5% held by the top ten. Source: PBMCs from the stem cell graft donor, taken from the stem cell graft. These receptors came from a human donor who donated a stem cell graft to a child with congenital amegakaryocytic thrombocytopenia.

This clonotype was recorded at least ten times. V and J are TRBV7-2 and TRBJ2-2; no reliable D call. There are 13 residues in the CDR3. CDR1 is SGHTA and CDR2 is FQGNSA in the germline V gene. Trimming pared 5 bases from V and 0 bases from J, leaving 4 bases between. The CDR3 DNA sequence: TGTGCCAGCAGCCGCGCGAACACCGGGGAGCTGTTTTTT. Its translation: CASSRANTGELFF. The variable domain in full, with the rest retrieved from reference TRBV7-2 and TRBJ2-2, is GAGVSQSPSNKVTEKGKDVELRCDPISGHTALYWYRQSLGQGLEFLIYFQGNSAPDKSGLPSDRFSAERTGGSVSTLTIQRTQQEDSAVYLCASSRANTGELFFGEGSRLTVL.

This clonotype occurred many times. The chain joins TRBV5-1 to TRBJ2-6; D is perhaps TRBD1 (5 bases). Germline V gene sequence: CDR1 SGHRS, CDR2 YFSETQ. Trimming left V 4 bases short and J 0 bases short, with 11 bases between. CDR3 length: 16 residues. CDR3 sequence reads: CASSLQQVSGANVLTF. The CDR3 bases are TGCGCCAGCAGCCTTCAACAGGTCTCTGGGGCCAACGTCCTGACTTTC.

This clonotype was seen many times. The chain employs TRBV5-5 and TRBJ1-3; D remains unclear. This CDR3 is 14 amino acids long. Germline-derived CDR1 and CDR2 are SGHKS and YYEKEE (reference sequence). Trimming removed 0 bases from V and 6 bases from J, with 10 bases in between. CDR3 sequence reads: CASSLEAVVNTIYF. DNA of the CDR3: TGTGCCAGCAGCTTGGAGGCAGTAGTAAACACCATATATTTT.

Remarks on this clonotype: Sequence at one end of the junction differs from germline and may be a read error. V usage is TRBV5-1 and J usage is TRBJ2-6; 7 bases agree with TRBD1. Germline values: CDR1 SGHRS, CDR2 YFSETQ. The CDR3 runs to 17 residues. In DNA form, the CDR3 reads TGCGCCAGCAGCTTGGCCGAGGGGGCTGGTGGGGCCAACGGCCTGACTTTC. It yields the protein CASSLAEGAGGANGLTF. The whole variable domain, remainder taken from reference TRBV5-1 and TRBJ2-6, is KAGVTQTPRYLIKTRGQQVTLSCSPISGHRSVSWYQQTPGQGLQFLFEYFSETQRNKGNFPGRFSGRQFSNSRSEMNVSTLELGDSALYLCASSLAEGAGGANGLTFGAGSRLTVL.

This clonotype was detected a few times. The chain carries TRBV4-1 and TRBJ1-3; D gene uncertain. The V and J ends lost 0 bases and 2 bases respectively, with 14 bases between them. The germline CDR1 and CDR2 sequences are MGHRA and YSYEKL. This CDR3 region has 17 residues. The CDR3 sequence is CASSQEVIGSTGNTIYF. The CDR3, as DNA: TGCGCCAGCAGCCAAGAAGTAATCGGCTCCACTGGAAACACCATATATTTT.

This clonotype has a count of ten or more. V and J are TRBV10-3 and TRBJ2-3; perhaps TRBD1 as D (5 bases). Germline V gives CDR1 ENHRY, CDR2 SYGVKD. V dropped 0 bases and J dropped 8 bases, with 9 bases sitting between them. The length of the CDR3 is 13 residues. CDR3 sequence (DNA): TGTGCCATCAGTGAGTCCGCCAGGGTTACGCAGTATTTT. The encoded protein is CAISESARVTQYF.

Ten or more counts support this clonotype. This chain uses TRBV4-1 with TRBJ2-4; D is possibly TRBD1 (6 bases). Germline CDR1 and CDR2: MGHRA and YSYEKL. The CDR3 sequence is 15 residues long. Trimming removed 8 bases from V and 0 bases from J, with 14 bases in between. The CDR3 loop reads CASGTGTSAKNIQYF. The CDR3 coding sequence is TGCGCCAGCGGAACCGGGACATCAGCCAAAAACATTCAGTACTTC.

This clonotype came up many times. The genes are TRBV5-1 and TRBJ2-2, with D perhaps assigned TRBD1 or TRBD2 (5 bases each). From germline, CDR1 is SGHRS and CDR2 YFSETQ. The length of the CDR3 is 15 residues. V was shortened by 4 bases and J by 0 bases, with 10 bases between the two germline ends. The CDR3 sequence: CASSIGTANTGELFF. The CDR3 DNA follows: TGCGCCAGCAGCATAGGGACGGCGAACACCGGGGAGCTGTTTTTT.

This clonotype was counted many times. V gene TRBV12-3 or TRBV12-4 combines with J gene TRBJ1-1; possibly TRBD1 for D (5 bases). The CDR3 spans 14 residues. Trimming shortened V by 0 bases and J by 3 bases, and 8 bases separated the two germline ends. CDR3 residues: CASSLAGVDTEAFF. DNA of the CDR3: TGTGCCAGCAGTTTAGCAGGGGTCGACACTGAAGCTTTCTTT.

This clonotype was recorded at least ten times. The V and J genes are TRBV20-1 and TRBJ2-5; D not certain. The CDR3 loop spans 13 amino acids. Trimming took off 5 bases at V and 0 bases at J, with 10 bases between the two ends. Germline loops: CDR1 DFQATT, CDR2 SNEGSKA (reference sequence). In DNA, the CDR3 is TGCAGTGCTCCTAGACCAAACCAAGAGACCCAGTACTTC. Amino acids: CSAPRPNQETQYF.

This clonotype was counted at least ten times. V usage is TRBV20-1 and J usage is TRBJ2-7, with TRBD1 matching over 10 bases. Germline assignment: CDR1 DFQATT and CDR2 SNEGSKA (reference sequence). Trimming at V came to 5 bases and at J to 2 bases, leaving 6 bases not matched to a gene. The CDR3 spans 14 residues. In DNA, the CDR3 is TGCAGTGCTTCCGGACAGGGGGGTCCCTACGAGCAGTACTTC. This encodes CSASGQGGPYEQYF.

V is TRBV20-1 and J is TRBJ2-2, with TRBD2 as a possible D gene (6 bases). This CDR3 region has 15 residues. Trimming shortened V by 0 bases and J by 2 bases, and 10 bases separated the two germline ends. Germline V CDR1 and CDR2: DFQATT, SNEGSKA (reference sequence). CDR3 coding DNA: TGCAGTGCTAGAGATGGGGGGATTAACACCGGGGAGCTGTTTTTT. Amino acids: CSARDGGINTGELFF.

This clonotype was seen more than once but under ten times. This clone may be a read error of a much larger clone one base away. CDR3 residues: CASSLSGYGRSGANGLTF. Written as DNA, the CDR3 is TGTGCCAGCAGTTTATCAGGGTACGGTCGCTCTGGGGCCAACGGCCTGACTTTC. V and J are TRBV28 and TRBJ2-6; tentative D call: TRBD1 (5 bases). This CDR3 is built from 18 residues. Germline CDR1 is MDHEN and CDR2 is SYDVKM.

This clonotype was detected many times. A junction boundary mismatches the germline segment, possibly from a read error. V and J are TRBV6-1 and TRBJ1-2; D uncertain. Germline V CDR1 and CDR2: MNHNS, SASEGT. This CDR3 has 14 residues. CDR3 sequence: CASSEAGLAYGYTF. The CDR3 nucleotides read TGTGCCAGCAGCGAAGCAGGACTCGCTTATGGCTACACCTTC.

The sample holds many counts of this clonotype. The rearrangement joins TRBV28 to TRBJ1-1; D unresolved. This CDR3 is built from 14 residues. CDR1 MDHEN and CDR2 SYDVKM come from the germline V gene. V was shortened by 3 bases and J by 5 bases, with 13 bases between the two germline ends. The DNA for the CDR3 is TGTGCCAGCAGTTTGGTCGGGTTGAGGACTGAAGCTTTCTTT. This sequence encodes CASSLVGLRTEAFF. Supplemented by reference TRBV28 and TRBJ1-1, the full variable domain reads DVKVTQSSRYLVKRTGEKVFLECVQDMDHENMFWYRQDPGLGLRLIYFSYDVKMKEKGDIPEGYSVSREKKERFSLILESASTNQTSMYLCASSLVGLRTEAFFGQGTRLTVV.

Many counts were recorded for this clonotype. The chain uses TRBV12-3 or TRBV12-4 and TRBJ1-1; no clear D gene. Between the trimmed V and J ends, which lost 8 bases and 2 bases, there was a span of 12 bases. The CDR3 covers 13 residues. CDR3 nucleotide sequence: TGTGCCAGCGGCTTCGGGGTCAACACTGAAGCTTTCTTT. It codes for CASGFGVNTEAFF.

This clonotype was recorded many times. The chain's CDR3 is CASSLGMTGEDTQYF. DNA of the CDR3: TGTGCCAGCAGCCTGGGTATGACAGGGGAAGATACGCAGTATTTT. V gene TRBV28 combines with J gene TRBJ2-3; 8 positions agree with TRBD1. The germline CDR1 and CDR2 sequences are MDHEN and SYDVKM. After removal of 6 bases from V and 5 bases from J, the junction contained 10 bases not matched to a gene. This CDR3 is 15 amino acids long.

This clonotype was seen at least ten times. The chain combines TRBV29-1 with TRBJ2-7; no clear D. Germline CDR1 SQVTM, CDR2 ANQGSEA. This CDR3 is 13 amino acids long. V lost 4 bases, J lost 0 bases, and 10 bases lay in between. CDR3 DNA sequence: TGCAGCGTTGTCGCGTGGGACTCCTACGAGCAGTACTTC. It yields the protein CSVVAWDSYEQYF.

In its sample, this clonotype was seen a few times. The chain has TRBV27 and TRBJ1-3, with 8 nucleotides matching TRBD1. The CDR3 loop spans 16 amino acids. The V gene's germline CDR1 is MNHEY and CDR2 SMNVEV (reference sequence). With 2 bases clipped from V and 3 bases from J, the junction kept 6 bases outside the gene matches. The CDR3 bases are TGTGCCAGCAGTTTACAGGGGGCAGGGGATGGAAACACCATATATTTT. Translated: CASSLQGAGDGNTIYF.

The chain couples TRBV10-3 to TRBJ2-3; 15 bases are shared with TRBD2. Germline loops: CDR1 ENHRY, CDR2 SYGVKD. This CDR3 has 19 amino acids. V dropped 11 bases and J dropped 3; count of bases not matched to a gene: 18. CDR3 sequence: CALCSSPGLAGGGTDTQYF. The CDR3 DNA sequence: TGTGCCCTCTGTTCCTCTCCGGGACTAGCGGGAGGTGGGACAGATACGCAGTATTTT.

This clonotype was recorded at least ten times. V is TRBV5-1 and J is TRBJ2-1, with D possibly being TRBD1 (6 bases). Deletions cut 4 bases from V and 5 bases from J, with 16 bases between. The CDR3 is 15 residues long. Germline CDR1 is SGHRS and CDR2 is YFSETQ. CDR3 region: CASSPSRTDHNEQFF. The CDR3 DNA sequence: TGCGCCAGCAGCCCCAGTCGGACAGATCACAATGAGCAGTTCTTC.

This clonotype appeared many times. The rearrangement joins TRBV10-2 to TRBJ1-5; D is possibly TRBD1 (6 bases). CDR3 length equals 13 residues. V was trimmed by 3 bases and J by 7 bases, leaving 10 bases between them. Germline V gives CDR1 WSHSY, CDR2 SAAADI. The CDR3 region is CASSEGGNQPQHF. The CDR3 nucleotides read TGCGCCAGCAGTGAAGGGGGGAACCAGCCCCAGCATTTT.

This CDR3 is CASSDPGKVAYEQFF. CDR3 bases: TGTGCCAGCAGTGACCCAGGGAAAGTTGCCTATGAGCAGTTCTTC. The chain is built from TRBV2 and TRBJ2-1, with D tentatively TRBD1 (5 bases). V lost 3 bases and J 8 bases, leaving 17 bases between the germline ends. The CDR3 is 15 amino acids. Germline loops: CDR1 SNHLY, CDR2 FYNNEI. The full variable domain, with the rest looked up from reference TRBV2 and TRBJ2-1, is EPEVTQTPSHQVTQMGQEVILRCVPISNHLYFYWYRQILGQKVEFLVSFYNNEISEKSEIFDDQFSVERPDGSNFTLKIRSTKLEDSAMYFCASSDPGKVAYEQFFGPGTRLTVL.

This clonotype came up many times. DNA of the CDR3: TGTGCCAGCAGCCGGGGACGGATTAGCAATCAGCCCCAGCATTTT. It translates to CASSRGRISNQPQHF. The chain couples TRBV7-9 to TRBJ1-5; maybe TRBD1 (5 bases). V was shortened by 5 bases and J by 0 bases, with 11 bases between the two germline ends. Germline values: CDR1 SEHNR, CDR2 FQNEAQ (reference sequence). The CDR3 consists of 15 residues. Complete variable domain (other parts from reference TRBV7-9 and TRBJ1-5): DTGVSQNPRHKITKRGQNVTFRCDPISEHNRLYWYRQTLGQGPEFLTYFQNEAQLEKSRLLSDRFSAERPKGSFSTLEIQRTEQGDSAMYLCASSRGRISNQPQHFGDGTRLSIL.

This clonotype was seen ten or more times. The CDR3 DNA reads as TGTGCCAGCGGGACTAGCGGGGGCTCGGATACGCAGTATTTT. As protein: CASGTSGGSDTQYF. The chain recombines TRBV7-2 with TRBJ2-3; 14 nucleotides align to TRBD2. This CDR3 has 14 residues. Germline lookup yields CDR1 SGHTA and CDR2 FQGNSA. V lost 8 bases and J lost 6; bases outside the gene matches: 4.